These 18 T cell receptor beta chains share one sample of origin, sequenced in a study of CD8 T cells in ankylosing spondylitis. TCRdb redid the calling of the 5' RACE reads with MiXCR, one entry per CDR3 protein. The sample has about 150,000 distinct CDR3 sequences; over 10% are singletons. Sequencing input: blood, either unsorted or a sorted T cell fraction (not recorded which). Receptors originate from a female donor with ankylosing spondylitis or in good health (not recorded which).

This clonotype appeared a few times. This chain links TRBV3-1 with TRBJ1-1, with D possibly being TRBD1 (5 bases). V shed 6 bases and J shed 6 bases, with 11 bases lying between them. Germline V gene data show CDR1 as LGHDT and CDR2 as YNNKEL (reference sequence). This CDR3 is built from 12 residues. The CDR3 DNA reads TGTGCCAGCAGTTGGGGGGAATCTGAAGCTTTCTTT. Translation: CASSWGESEAFF.

Concerning this clonotype itself: A much larger clonotype is one base distant, so this may be a read error. V usage is TRBV3-1 and J usage is TRBJ1-2, with TRBD1 matching over 7 bases. The CDR3 is made up of 15 amino acids. The germline CDR1 and CDR2 sequences are LGHDT and YNNKEL (reference sequence). CDR3 coding DNA: TGTGCCTGCAGCCGTAGACAGGGCCTCTCCTATGGCTACACCTTC. This translates into CACSRRQGLSYGYTF.

This clonotype was observed at least ten times. The gene calls are TRBV29-1 and TRBJ2-7; 10 bases agree with TRBD2. The length of the CDR3 is 14 residues. CDR1 is SQVTM and CDR2 is ANQGSEA in the germline V gene. V lost 4 bases to trimming and J lost 4 bases; unmatched junction nucleotides: 7. The CDR3 loop reads CSVVPGTSVYEQYF. CDR3 DNA: TGCAGCGTTGTCCCCGGGACTAGCGTTTACGAGCAGTACTTC.

This clonotype has ten or more counts. The V call is TRBV5-1, the J call TRBJ2-2; D might be TRBD1 or TRBD2, each matching 5 bases. CDR1 is SGHRS and CDR2 is YFSETQ in the germline V gene. There are 14 residues in the CDR3. V lost 6 bases to trimming and J lost 3 bases, with 12 bases between them. CDR3 in amino acids: CASTGAADTGELFF. The CDR3 DNA sequence: TGCGCCAGCACCGGGGCCGCGGACACCGGGGAGCTGTTTTTT.

This clonotype was recorded many times. This chain joins TRBV29-1 and TRBJ2-7, with 9 nucleotides matching TRBD2. Germline CDR1 and CDR2: SQVTM and ANQGSEA. This CDR3 contains 13 residues. The ends lost 6 bases at V and 0 bases at J; junction bases unmatched: 3. CDR3 coding DNA: TGCAGCGTGCTAGCGGGGCACTCCTACGAGCAGTACTTC. Translation: CSVLAGHSYEQYF.

This clonotype occurred a few times. The chain employs TRBV20-1 and TRBJ2-3; the D is unclear. There are 16 residues in the CDR3. With 6 bases removed from V and 0 bases from J, the gap between germline ends came to 19 bases. The germline CDR1 and CDR2 sequences are DFQATT and SNEGSKA (reference sequence). CDR3: CSATERSGASTDTQYF. Here the CDR3 DNA reads TGCAGTGCAACCGAAAGGTCCGGTGCTAGCACAGATACGCAGTATTTT.

This clonotype has at least ten counts. This chain connects TRBV5-1 to TRBJ2-5, with 7 positions matching TRBD1. The germline CDR1 and CDR2 sequences are SGHRS and YFSETQ. This CDR3 contains 15 residues. V trimming: 3 bases; J trimming: 1 base; junction bases outside the gene matches: 6. The CDR3 region has the DNA TGCGCCAGCAGCTGGTTCCGGGACAGCCAAGAGACCCAGTACTTC. This encodes CASSWFRDSQETQYF.

This clonotype came up many times. The rearrangement joins TRBV7-7 to TRBJ2-3; 9 bases are shared with TRBD2. V was pared by 5 bases and J by 3 bases, with 3 bases of the junction left unmatched. From germline, CDR1 is SSHAT and CDR2 FNYEAQ (reference sequence). This CDR3 spans 14 amino acids. The chain's CDR3 is CASSPTSGTDTQYF. CDR3 nucleotide sequence: TGTGCCAGCAGCCCGACTAGCGGAACAGATACGCAGTATTTT.

This clonotype showed up just a few times. The J gene is TRBJ2-1, the V gene TRBV5-1, with TRBD2 matching over 8 bases. CDR1 is SGHRS and CDR2 is YFSETQ in the germline V gene. V gave up 4 bases and J gave up 5 bases; unmatched junction bases: 5. The length of the CDR3 is 14 residues. The CDR3 sequence is CASSLSGGDNEQFF. In nucleotides, the CDR3 is TGCGCCAGCAGCCTAAGCGGGGGAGACAATGAGCAGTTCTTC.

This clonotype was picked up many times. The CDR3 coding sequence is TGTGCCACCATGGACAGGGATGAGGCTTTCTTT. Residues: CATMDRDEAFF. The chain recombines TRBV24-1 with TRBJ1-1, with 8 nucleotides matching TRBD1. Germline V lookup: CDR1 KGHDR, CDR2 SFDVKD. The V and J ends lost 8 bases and 11 bases, in that order; junction bases with no gene match: 6. This CDR3 has 11 residues.

This clonotype was seen repeatedly, ten times or more. The V call is TRBV20-1, the J call TRBJ2-3; possible D gene TRBD2, 6 bases. V lost 6 bases and J lost 0, with 22 bases in between. The germline CDR1 and CDR2 sequences are DFQATT and SNEGSKA (reference sequence). The CDR3 is 17 amino acids. CDR3 sequence: CSAPTLWGVSSTDTQYF. The CDR3 DNA sequence: TGCAGTGCCCCAACCCTGTGGGGGGTCTCTAGCACAGATACGCAGTATTTT.

This clonotype was recorded many times. The chain uses TRBV20-1 and TRBJ1-1, with 7 positions matching TRBD1. The length of the CDR3 is 11 residues. Trimming took 4 bases from V and 7 from J; bases not matched to a gene: 3. CDR1 DFQATT and CDR2 SNEGSKA come from the germline V gene (reference sequence). The CDR3 nucleotides read TGCAGTGCTACCCGGACAGGTGAAGCTTTCTTT. It specifies CSATRTGEAFF.

This clonotype was picked up many times. This chain joins TRBV5-1 and TRBJ2-1; TRBD2 matches at 7 bases. The trim removed 3 bases at V and 1 base at J, leaving 4 bases unmatched. Germline assignment: CDR1 SGHRS and CDR2 YFSETQ. The CDR3 runs to 15 residues. The CDR3 DNA sequence: TGCGCCAGCAGCTCGGGACTATGGTCCTACAATGAGCAGTTCTTC. Encoded protein: CASSSGLWSYNEQFF.

This clonotype was counted only a few times. The V gene is TRBV20-1, the J gene TRBJ2-7; D uncertain. From germline, CDR1 is DFQATT and CDR2 SNEGSKA (reference sequence). Between the trimmed V and J ends, which lost 0 bases and 6 bases, there was a span of 9 bases. The CDR3 has 12 amino acids. This chain's CDR3 is CSAREEPPEQYF. The CDR3 nucleotides are TGCAGTGCTAGAGAGGAACCCCCCGAGCAGTACTTC.

This clonotype was seen repeatedly, ten times or more. The chain recombines TRBV2 with TRBJ1-1; D may be TRBD1 (5 bases). Germline-derived CDR1 and CDR2 are SNHLY and FYNNEI. The CDR3 has 13 amino acids. Trimming stripped 7 bases from V and 3 bases from J, with 12 bases between. The DNA for the CDR3 is TGTGCCAGCATGGGGCTACAGGACACTGAAGCTTTCTTT. Amino acids: CASMGLQDTEAFF.

This clonotype came up many times. This CDR3 is CASSQIGMANTEAFF. The CDR3 coding sequence is TGCGCCAGCAGCCAAATCGGTATGGCGAACACTGAAGCTTTCTTT. This chain joins TRBV4-1 and TRBJ1-1; no clear D. Germline lookup yields CDR1 MGHRA and CDR2 YSYEKL. V lost 2 bases and J lost 1, with 11 bases in between. The CDR3 spans 15 residues.

This clonotype was found many times. The chain joins TRBV29-1 to TRBJ1-2; TRBD1 matches 7 bases. Germline lookup yields CDR1 SQVTM and CDR2 ANQGSEA. CDR3 length: 12 residues. V was clipped by 6 bases and J by 6 bases; unmatched bases: 7. The CDR3 protein is CSVGGGGDGYTF. DNA of the CDR3: TGCAGCGTCGGTGGAGGGGGCGATGGCTACACCTTC.

This clonotype was recorded at least ten times. The J gene is TRBJ2-7, the V gene TRBV2; 8 bases fit TRBD2. This CDR3 has 15 amino acids. The V gene end was trimmed by 6 bases and the J gene end by 5 bases; junction bases not matched to a gene: 12. CDR1 SNHLY and CDR2 FYNNEI come from the germline V gene. This chain's CDR3 is CASRKPLAGGHEQYF. The CDR3 bases are TGTGCCAGCAGGAAGCCCCTTGCGGGAGGACACGAGCAGTACTTC.